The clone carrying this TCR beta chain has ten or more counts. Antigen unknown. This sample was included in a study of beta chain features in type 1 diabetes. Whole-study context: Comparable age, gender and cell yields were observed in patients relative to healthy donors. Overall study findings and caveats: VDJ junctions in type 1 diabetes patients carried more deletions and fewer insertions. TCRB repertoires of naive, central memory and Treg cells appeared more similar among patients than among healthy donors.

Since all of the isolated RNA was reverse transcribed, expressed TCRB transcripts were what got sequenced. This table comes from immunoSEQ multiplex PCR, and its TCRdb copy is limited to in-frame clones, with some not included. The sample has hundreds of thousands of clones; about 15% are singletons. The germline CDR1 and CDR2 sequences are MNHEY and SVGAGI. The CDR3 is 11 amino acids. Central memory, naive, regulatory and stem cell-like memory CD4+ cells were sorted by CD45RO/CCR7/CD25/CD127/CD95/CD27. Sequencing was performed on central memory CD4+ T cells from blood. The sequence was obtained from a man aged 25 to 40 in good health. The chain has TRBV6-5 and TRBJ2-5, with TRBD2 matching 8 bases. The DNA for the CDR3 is TGTGGGAGCGGGAGCCAAGAGACCCAGTACTTC. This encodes CGSGSQETQYF.